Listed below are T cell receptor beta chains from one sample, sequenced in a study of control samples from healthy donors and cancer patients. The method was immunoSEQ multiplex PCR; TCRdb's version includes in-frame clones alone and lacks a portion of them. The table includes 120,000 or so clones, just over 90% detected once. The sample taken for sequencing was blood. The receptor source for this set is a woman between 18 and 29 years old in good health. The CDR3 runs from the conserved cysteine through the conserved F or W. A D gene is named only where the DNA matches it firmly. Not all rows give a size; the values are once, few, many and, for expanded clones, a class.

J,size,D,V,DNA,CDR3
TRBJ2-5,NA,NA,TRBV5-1,TGCGCCAGCAGCTACTCTCGGACAGCCCTTCCAGAGACCCAGTACTTC,CASSYSRTALPETQYF
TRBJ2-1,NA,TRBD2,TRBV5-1,TGCGCCAGCAGCCTCCGACTAGCGGGACTCGATGGAAACAATGAGCAGTTCTTC,CASSLRLAGLDGNNEQFF
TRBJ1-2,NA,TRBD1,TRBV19,TGTGCCACGCAACAGGGGGCCGGCTATGGCTACACCTTC,CATQQGAGYGYTF
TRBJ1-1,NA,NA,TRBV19,TGTGCCAGTAGTATTCGAACAGGCAACACTGAAGCTTTCTTT,CASSIRTGNTEAFF
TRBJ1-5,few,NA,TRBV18,TGTGCCAGCTCACCACGGGTCGTCAATCAGCCCCAGCATTTT,CASSPRVVNQPQHF
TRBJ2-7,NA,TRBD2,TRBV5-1,TGCGCCAGCAGCTCAATGACTCTAGCGGGAGTAACCTACGAGCAGTACTTC,CASSSMTLAGVTYEQYF
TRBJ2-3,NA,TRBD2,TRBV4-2,TGTGCCAGCAGCCAAGTAGCGGGAGTTAGCACAGATACGCAGTATTTT,CASSQVAGVSTDTQYF
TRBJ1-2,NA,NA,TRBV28,TGTGCCAGCAGCCCCGGACAGTCTAACTATGGCTACACCTTC,CASSPGQSNYGYTF
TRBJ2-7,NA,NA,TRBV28,TGTGCCAGCAAGGGGGGGGGTAGCTCCTACGAGCAGTACTTC,CASKGGGSSYEQYF
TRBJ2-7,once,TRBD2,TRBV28,TGTGCCAGCCTCGCACTAGCGACGACCTCCTACGAGCAGTACTTC,CASLALATTSYEQYF
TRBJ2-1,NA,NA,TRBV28,TGTGCCAGCAGTTTAGGTAGCGGCACCCCCCCCGGGCAGTTCTTC,CASSLGSGTPPGQFF
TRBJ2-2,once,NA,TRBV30,TGTGCCTGGAACAGTGGAGCCGGGGAGCTGTTTTTT,CAWNSGAGELFF
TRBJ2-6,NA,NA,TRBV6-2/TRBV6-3,TGTGCCAGCAGTTACGGAGGGAGTGGCTCTGGGGCCAACGTCCTGACTTTC,CASSYGGSGSGANVLTF
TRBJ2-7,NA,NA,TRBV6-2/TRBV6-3,TGTGCCAGCAGTTTAGGGCGACAGTACGAGCAGTACTTC,CASSLGRQYEQYF
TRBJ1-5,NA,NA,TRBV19,TGTGCCAGTAGTATCGGACTAAGGGGCAATCAGCCCCAGCATTTT,CASSIGLRGNQPQHF
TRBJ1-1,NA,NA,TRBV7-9,TGTGCCAGCAGCTCGCCTCGACAGGTTGAAGCTTTCTTT,CASSSPRQVEAFF
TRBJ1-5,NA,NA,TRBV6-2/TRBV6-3,TGTGCCAGCAGCCAAAATCGCGGGGGTGCCAATCAGCCCCAGCATTTT,CASSQNRGGANQPQHF
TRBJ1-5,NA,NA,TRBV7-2,TGTGCCAGCAGCTTAAACATCAGGCAGCCCCAGCATTTT,CASSLNIRQPQHF
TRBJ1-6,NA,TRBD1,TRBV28,TGTGCCAGCAGCTCAATCAGGGGGGGGTACTCCTATAATTCACCCCTCCACTTT,CASSSIRGGYSYNSPLHF
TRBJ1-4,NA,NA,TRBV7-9,TGTGCCAGCAGCTTAGTACAGGGCTCTAATGAAAAACTGTTTTTT,CASSLVQGSNEKLFF
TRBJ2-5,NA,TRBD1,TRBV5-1,TGCGCCAGCAGCCAGGGACAGCTGCAAGAGACCCAGTACTTC,CASSQGQLQETQYF
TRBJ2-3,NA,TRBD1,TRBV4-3,TGCGCCAGCAGCCCCTCCCGCGGGTGGACAGGGGGCTCAGATACGCAGTATTTT,CASSPSRGWTGGSDTQYF
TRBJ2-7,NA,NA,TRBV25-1,TGTGCCAGCAGTGAATTGCACGAGCAGTACTTC,CASSELHEQYF
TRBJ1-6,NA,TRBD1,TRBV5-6,TGTGCCAGCAGCCCGACAGGGAGCTCACCCCTCCACTTT,CASSPTGSSPLHF
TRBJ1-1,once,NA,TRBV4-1,TGCGCCAGCAGCCAAGCGGCCAGCCCCATGAACACTGAAGCTTTCTTT,CASSQAASPMNTEAFF
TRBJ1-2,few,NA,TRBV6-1,TGTGCCAGCAGTGAAGTCCAGGGTATGAACTATGGCTACACCTTC,CASSEVQGMNYGYTF
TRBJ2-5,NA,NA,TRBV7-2,TGTGCCAGCAGCTTAGGCCGCGGGCTAGCAGCTGAGACCCAGTACTTC,CASSLGRGLAAETQYF
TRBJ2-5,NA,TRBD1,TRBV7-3,TGTGCCAGCAGCCCCGGGACAGGGGTTCGGGAGACCCAGTACTTC,CASSPGTGVRETQYF
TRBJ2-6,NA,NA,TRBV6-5,TGTGCCAGCAGTTATAGAGGGGCGTCTGGGGCCAACGTCCTGACTTTC,CASSYRGASGANVLTF
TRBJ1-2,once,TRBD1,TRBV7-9,TGTGCCAGCAGCTTGACAGGGGGGACTTATGGCTACACCTTC,CASSLTGGTYGYTF
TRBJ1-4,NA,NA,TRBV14,TGTGCCAGCAGCCAAGTCCTGGGGGGTGAAAAACTGTTTTTT,CASSQVLGGEKLFF
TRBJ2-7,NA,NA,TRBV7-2,TGTGCCAGCAGCTTCCAGGGAGGGGGAGACTACGAGCAGTACTTC,CASSFQGGGDYEQYF
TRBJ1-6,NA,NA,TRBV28,TGTGCCAGCAGTCGGGACGGACTTCGATCACCCCTCCACTTT,CASSRDGLRSPLHF
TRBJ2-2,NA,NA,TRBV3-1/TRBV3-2,TGTGCCAGCAGCCCCTTAGTCACCGGGGAGCTGTTTTTT,CASSPLVTGELFF
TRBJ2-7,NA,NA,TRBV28,TGTGCCAGCAGTTTGGTGGGGGAACGCGAGCAGTACTTC,CASSLVGEREQYF
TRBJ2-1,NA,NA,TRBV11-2,TGTGCCAGCAGCGGGAGGAGTGAGCAGTTCTTC,CASSGRSEQFF
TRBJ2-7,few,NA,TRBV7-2,TGTGCCAGCAGCTTAGCGACAGGCTCCTACGAGCAGTACTTC,CASSLATGSYEQYF
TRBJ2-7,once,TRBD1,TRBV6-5,TGTGCCAGCAGTTACTCCGGGACAGAAGAGGTCGAGCAGTACTTC,CASSYSGTEEVEQYF
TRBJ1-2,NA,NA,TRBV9,TGTGCCAGTGGACTCACGCCTGGGGATGGCTACACCTTC,CASGLTPGDGYTF
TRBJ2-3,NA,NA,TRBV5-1,TGCGCCAGCAGCTTAACGGACGGAAGCACAGATACGCAGTATTTT,CASSLTDGSTDTQYF
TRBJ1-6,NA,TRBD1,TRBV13,TGTGCCAGCAGCCTACCTATGGGGACAGGGGATTCACCCCTCCACTTT,CASSLPMGTGDSPLHF
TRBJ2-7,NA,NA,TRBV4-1,TGCGCCAGCAGCCAGGCAGAGACCTCCTACGAGCAGTACTTC,CASSQAETSYEQYF
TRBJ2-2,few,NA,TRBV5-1,TGCGCCAGCAGCTTGGAAGGGAACACCGGGGAGCTGTTTTTT,CASSLEGNTGELFF
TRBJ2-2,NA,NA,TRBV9,TGTGCCAGCAGCCCCCTAGGTGGAACCGGGGAGCTGTTTTTT,CASSPLGGTGELFF
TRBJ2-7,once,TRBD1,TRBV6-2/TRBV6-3,TGTGCCAGCAGTCCCTGGACAGGGGGCTCCTACGAGCAGTACTTC,CASSPWTGGSYEQYF
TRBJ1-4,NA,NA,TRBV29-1,TGCAGCGTTAGGGCCGAAAAACTGTTTTTT,CSVRAEKLFF
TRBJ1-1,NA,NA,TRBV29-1,TGCAGCGTTGAAGGGGACATGAACACTGAAGCTTTCTTT,CSVEGDMNTEAFF
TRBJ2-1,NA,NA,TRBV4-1,TGCGCCAGCAGCCCCAAAAAGGGGGATTTTAGGAATGAGCAGTTCTTC,CASSPKKGDFRNEQFF
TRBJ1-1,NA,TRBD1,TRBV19,TGTGCCAGTAGTATGGGACAGGGGGTCCCTGAAGCTTTCTTT,CASSMGQGVPEAFF
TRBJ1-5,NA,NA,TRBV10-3,TGTGCCATCAGTGAGTCCCCCCCGAGATTAAGTAGCAATCAGCCCCAGCATTTT,CAISESPPRLSSNQPQHF
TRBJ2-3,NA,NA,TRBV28,TGTGCCAGCAACCACGGGGAGCCCACAGATACGCAGTATTTT,CASNHGEPTDTQYF